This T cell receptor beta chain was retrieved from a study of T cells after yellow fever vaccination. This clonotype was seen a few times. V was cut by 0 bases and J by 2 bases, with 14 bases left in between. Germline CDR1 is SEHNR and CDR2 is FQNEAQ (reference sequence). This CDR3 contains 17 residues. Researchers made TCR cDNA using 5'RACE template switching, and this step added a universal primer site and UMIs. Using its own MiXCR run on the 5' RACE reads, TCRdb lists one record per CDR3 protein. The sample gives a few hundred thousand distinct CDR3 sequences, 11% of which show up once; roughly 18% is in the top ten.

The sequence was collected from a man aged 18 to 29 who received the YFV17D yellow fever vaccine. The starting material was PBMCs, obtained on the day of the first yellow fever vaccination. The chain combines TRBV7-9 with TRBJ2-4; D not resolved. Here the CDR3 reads CASSLAFRRTSKNIQYF. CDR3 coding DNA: TGTGCCAGCAGCTTAGCTTTTAGGCGAACCTCCAAAAACATTCAGTACTTC.